The present T cell receptor (beta chain) was sequenced within a study of vaccination and CD4 T cells after COVID-19. As to treatment: approximately nine-day PBMC culture with coronavirus spike peptide pools or control peptides (ViraFEST assay). One should note that the unexposed donor's CD4+ T cells were collected before the COVID-19 pandemic (2011-2018). Antigen-specific T cells were expanded with peptide pools by ViraFEST, and TCRs were then sequenced. Negative-selection isolation of CD4+ T cells was performed after more than 8 days of culture. CDR1 is SGHVS, CDR2 FNYEAQ, per germline. This CDR3 spans 15 amino acids. Trimming cost V 5 bases and J 4 bases, with 15 bases left between them. On this clonotype itself: Antigen: not known.

Sequenced with the Oncomine TCR Beta short-read assay was DNA taken from cultured CD4+ T cells. The source of extracted genomic DNA was cultured CD4+ T cells. MiXCR, run by TCRdb on the PCR reads, gives a single entry per CDR3 protein. The sample has 6,500 to 8,500 distinct CDR3 sequences, under 50% seen once. This TCR was recovered from a human donor in good health. Sequencing input: CD4+ T cells from blood, cultured in vitro. The V gene is TRBV7-6, the J gene TRBJ1-3; no firm D call. The chain's CDR3 is CASSPDADGGNTIYF. CDR3 bases: TGTGCCAGCAGCCCGGACGCCGACGGAGGAAACACCATATATTTT.